Below, one T cell receptor (beta chain) is given with its context. It has no known antigen specificity. Nothing much larger sits one base from this clone, and base qualities are not available. Synthetic TCR analog templates were spiked into each PCR to estimate absolute template abundance from read counts. The immunoSEQ assay was used to amplify TCRbeta CDR3 regions from genomic DNA with bias-controlled V and J gene primers. Rearranged TCRbeta segments were sequenced at approximately 20X coverage. For the original study's pipeline: Sequencing errors were corrected by clustering, and CDR3s were annotated against IMGT so that V, D and J genes could be assigned. Out-of-frame and stop-codon sequences were excluded, and only productive TCRbeta rearrangements were used in downstream analyses. To compute clonality, Shannon entropy was normalized by the log of the number of unique productive sequences and then subtracted from one. Fisher's exact test with Benjamini-Hochberg correction, at a threshold of adjusted p below 0.01, was used to find clones that differed between time points or between blood and tumor. TCRdb limited this immuneACCESS table to in-frame rearrangements with V and J called. A share of clones is missing; checked studies link under half to unresolved V genes, and the rest is unexplained. V and J calls and clone size come straight from that table; D and trimming were deduced from the DNA. Here the sample has under 30,000 clones; around 87% occur a single time. In total, the top ten clones hold about 3.4% of the sample.

From V the trimming removes 4 bases and from J it removes 4 bases, while the gene matches leave 9 bases of the junction unaccounted for. Including the terminal cysteine and phenylalanine, the CDR3 comprises 15 residues. Just the 45-base CDR3 DNA is kept, in frame starting at base 1. The germline V gene yields SGDLS for CDR1 and YYNGEE for CDR2. A cohort of 25 to 30 patients with locally advanced or metastatic urothelial carcinoma, treated at Memorial Sloan Kettering on a trial protocol, was included. Peripheral blood mononuclear cells were collected pretreatment and during treatment, with between 1 and 8 total time points per patient. The Qiagen DNeasy Blood extraction kit was used to purify genomic DNA from total PBMCs and tumor samples. PBMCs were collected pretreatment and during treatment and were isolated and stored as previously described. This record comes from a study of PD-L1 blockade in urothelial cancer (TCRdb year 2017). Looking at the study overall: All patients started therapy in the mid-2010s and received atezolizumab 1,200 mg intravenously every 3 weeks. Just over 28 patients had pretreatment blood TCR-seq, roughly 25 had at least one posttreatment blood collection, and roughly 25 had tumor TCR-seq. Twenty-five of 29 patients were identified as males with urothelial cancer of bladder origin, and a prior smoking history was reported by 18 of 29 patients. The study, an exploratory multi-omic analysis, examined somatic, immune and clinical correlates of response to PD-L1 blockade with atezolizumab in urothelial cancer. A median of about 150,000 T cells and some 82,000 unique TCRs was obtained from blood samples, and a median clonality of 0.080 was observed. Durable clinical benefit meant progression-free survival longer than 6 months, and TCR features were also tested against progression-free and overall survival. Pretreatment tumor samples, along with matched peripheral blood serially collected before and after atezolizumab treatment, were subjected to TCR sequencing. Blood samples were analyzed at two time points: 3 weeks after treatment start (second dose) and 6 weeks after treatment start. Durable clinical benefit was achieved by nine patients and was not achieved by 20 patients. Patients had an ECOG performance status of 0 or 1 and had received between 0 and 3 prior chemotherapy regimens. In the same patients, whole exome sequencing and RNA sequencing of pretreatment tumors were performed in addition to TCR sequencing. Overall study outcomes, separate from this receptor: At 3 weeks after the start of treatment, tumor-associated TCR clones in peripheral blood had expanded more in patients with durable benefit (n ≈ 22, p = 0.022). Improved progression-free and overall survival was associated with having pretreatment peripheral blood TCR clonality below the median. Because the sample size was small (n ≈ 31) and many exploratory analyses were performed, the results are intended to be hypothesis-generating.

The sequence was obtained from a man in his forties or fifties with urothelial cancer. In this chain, TRBV9 is recombined with TRBJ2-7; 9 central bases correspond to TRBD2. The material was PBMCs, obtained around atezolizumab (anti-PD-L1) treatment. The sequenced DNA is TGTGCCAGCAGCCCCTCCGTAGCGGGGGTTTACGAGCAGTACTTC. It encodes CASSPSVAGVYEQYF.